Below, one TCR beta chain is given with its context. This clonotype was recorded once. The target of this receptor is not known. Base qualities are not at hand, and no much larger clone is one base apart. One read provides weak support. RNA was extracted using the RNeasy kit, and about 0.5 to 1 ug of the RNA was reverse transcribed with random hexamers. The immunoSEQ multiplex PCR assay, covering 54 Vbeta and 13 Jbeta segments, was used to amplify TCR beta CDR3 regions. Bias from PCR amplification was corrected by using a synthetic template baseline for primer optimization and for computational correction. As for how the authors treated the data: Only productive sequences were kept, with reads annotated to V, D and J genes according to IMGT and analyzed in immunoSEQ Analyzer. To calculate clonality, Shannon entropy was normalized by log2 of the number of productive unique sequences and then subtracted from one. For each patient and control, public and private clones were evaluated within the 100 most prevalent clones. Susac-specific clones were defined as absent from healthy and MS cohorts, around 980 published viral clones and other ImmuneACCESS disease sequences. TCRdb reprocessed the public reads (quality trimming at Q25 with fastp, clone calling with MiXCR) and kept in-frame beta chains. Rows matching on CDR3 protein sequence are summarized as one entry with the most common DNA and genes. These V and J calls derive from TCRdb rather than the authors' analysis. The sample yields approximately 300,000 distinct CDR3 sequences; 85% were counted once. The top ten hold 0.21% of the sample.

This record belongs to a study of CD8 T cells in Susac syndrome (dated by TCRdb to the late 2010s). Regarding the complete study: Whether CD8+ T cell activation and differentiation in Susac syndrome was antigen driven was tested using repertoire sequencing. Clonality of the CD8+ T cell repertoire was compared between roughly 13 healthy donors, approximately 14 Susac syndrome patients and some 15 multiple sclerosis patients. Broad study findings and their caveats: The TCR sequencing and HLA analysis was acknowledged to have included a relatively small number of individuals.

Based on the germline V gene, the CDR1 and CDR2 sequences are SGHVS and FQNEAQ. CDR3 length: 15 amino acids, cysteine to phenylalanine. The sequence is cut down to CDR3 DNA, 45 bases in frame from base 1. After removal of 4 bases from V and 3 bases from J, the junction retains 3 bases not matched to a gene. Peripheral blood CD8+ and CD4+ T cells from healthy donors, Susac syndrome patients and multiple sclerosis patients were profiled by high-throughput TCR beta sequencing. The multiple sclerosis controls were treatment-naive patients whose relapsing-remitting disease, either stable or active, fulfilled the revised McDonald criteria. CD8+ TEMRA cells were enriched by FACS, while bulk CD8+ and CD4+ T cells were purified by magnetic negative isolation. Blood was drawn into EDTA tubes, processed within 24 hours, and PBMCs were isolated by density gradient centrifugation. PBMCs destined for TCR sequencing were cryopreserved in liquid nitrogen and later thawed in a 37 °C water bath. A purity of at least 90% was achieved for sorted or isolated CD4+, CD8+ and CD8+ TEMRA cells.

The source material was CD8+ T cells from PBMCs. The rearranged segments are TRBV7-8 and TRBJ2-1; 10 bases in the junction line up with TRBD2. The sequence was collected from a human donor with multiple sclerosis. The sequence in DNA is TGTGCCAGCAGCTCTCAGCGGGAGGGCTACAATGAGCAGTTCTTC. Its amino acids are CASSSQREGYNEQFF. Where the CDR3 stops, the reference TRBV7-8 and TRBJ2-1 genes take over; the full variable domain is GAGVSQSPRYKVAKRGQDVALRCDPISGHVSLFWYQQALGQGPEFLTYFQNEAQLDKSGLPSDRFFAERPEGSVSTLKIQRTQQEDSAVYLCASSSQREGYNEQFFGPGTRLTVL.